These 12 T cell receptor beta chains share one sample of origin, sequenced in a study of T cell repertoires in cytomegalovirus infection. These receptors have no identified antigens. One entry per CDR3 protein results from TCRdb running MiXCR on the reads. The profile covers 200,000 to 250,000 distinct CDR3 sequences, with 38% appearing a single time and about 60% taken by the ten largest. This specimen was CD8+ T cells from cultured PBMCs, taken from culture after CMV antigen stimulation. These receptor sequences come from a human donor in good health (CMV status not recorded). Some clones in this sample may be carry-over from other donors' samples.

Only a few counts were recorded for this clonotype. CDR3 nucleotides: TGCGCCAGCAGCTTACGGGAGGGCCGCTCAAATGAGCAGTTCTTC. This gives the protein CASSLREGRSNEQFF. This sequence joins TRBV4-1 and TRBJ2-1; the match to TRBD2 covers 8 bases. The V gene end was trimmed by 5 bases and the J gene end by 7 bases; junction bases not matched to a gene: 10. This CDR3 has 15 residues. CDR1 MGHRA and CDR2 YSYEKL come from the germline V gene.

V is TRBV12-3 or TRBV12-4 and J is TRBJ2-3; 8 bases fit TRBD2. V was clipped by 4 bases and J by 3 bases; unmatched bases: 6. The CDR3 has 15 residues. The CDR3 loop is CASSSGGARTDTQYF. CDR3 sequence (DNA): TGTGCCAGCAGTTCGGGGGGGGCAAGGACAGATACGCAGTATTTT.

This clonotype was recorded many times. This chain uses TRBV7-8 with TRBJ2-7; D uncertain. In germline, CDR1 is SGHVS, CDR2 FQNEAQ. Trimming left V 3 bases short and J 2 bases short, with 14 bases between. The CDR3 runs 15 residues. CDR3 sequence (DNA): TGTGCCAGCAGCTTGGGAAGGGCCTCCACCTACGAGCAGTACTTC. This gives the protein CASSLGRASTYEQYF. The full variable domain, in which reference TRBV7-8 and TRBJ2-7 provide the parts outside the CDR3, is GAGVSQSPRYKVAKRGQDVALRCDPISGHVSLFWYQQALGQGPEFLTYFQNEAQLDKSGLPSDRFFAERPEGSVSTLKIQRTQQEDSAVYLCASSLGRASTYEQYFGPGTRLTVT.

This clonotype was observed a few times. The chain joins TRBV7-9 to TRBJ2-5; TRBD2 aligns across 7 bases. V dropped 4 bases and J dropped 3; count of bases not matched to a gene: 11. The CDR3 runs to 16 residues. Germline CDR1 SEHNR, CDR2 FQNEAQ (reference sequence). The chain's CDR3 is CASSSNSGPREETQYF. The CDR3, as DNA: TGTGCCAGCAGCTCTAATAGCGGGCCGAGGGAAGAGACCCAGTACTTC.

The CDR3 DNA sequence: TGTGCCATCAGGGAAGGGGCCTACGAGCAGTACTTC. Amino acids: CAIREGAYEQYF. The chain employs TRBV10-3 and TRBJ2-7; weak D call: TRBD1 (5 bases). The V end lost 6 bases, the J end lost 2 bases, and 8 bases lay between the germline ends. The CDR3 covers 12 residues. Germline values: CDR1 ENHRY, CDR2 SYGVKD.

This clonotype was counted between two and nine times. The rearrangement links TRBV2 to TRBJ2-7; 7 bases are shared with TRBD2. CDR1 is SNHLY, CDR2 FYNNEI, per germline. Trimming at V came to 8 bases and at J to 3 bases, leaving 19 bases not matched to a gene. CDR3 length: 17 amino acids. CDR3 coding DNA: TGTGCCAGCCCTATGAAGCGGGGCCGACTGGGGGTCTACGAGCAGTACTTC. Encoded protein: CASPMKRGRLGVYEQYF.

This clonotype showed up just a few times. The V call is TRBV7-9, the J call TRBJ2-2, with a tentative D call TRBD2 (6 bases). V was trimmed by 5 bases and J by 2 bases, leaving 12 bases between them. This CDR3 is built from 15 residues. Germline lookup yields CDR1 SEHNR and CDR2 FQNEAQ (reference sequence). As DNA, the CDR3 is TGTGCCAGCAGCGGGCTAGCGCCAAACACCGGGGAGCTGTTTTTT. Protein sequence: CASSGLAPNTGELFF.

The chain is built from TRBV7-9 and TRBJ1-4; no firm D call. Germline values: CDR1 SEHNR, CDR2 FQNEAQ (reference sequence). Trimming pared 1 base from V and 8 bases from J, leaving 14 bases between. The CDR3 covers 15 residues. The CDR3 nucleotides read TGTGCCAGCAGCTTAGATTCGGGTACGGTCGAAAAACTGTTTTTT. Its translation is CASSLDSGTVEKLFF. The full variable domain, completed using reference TRBV7-9 and TRBJ1-4, is DTGVSQNPRHKITKRGQNVTFRCDPISEHNRLYWYRQTLGQGPEFLTYFQNEAQLEKSRLLSDRFSAERPKGSFSTLEIQRTEQGDSAMYLCASSLDSGTVEKLFFGSGTQLSVL.

The chain couples TRBV7-9 to TRBJ1-2, with a tentative D call TRBD1 (5 bases). The germline V and J ends were trimmed by 6 bases and 3 bases, with 11 bases remaining between them. From germline, CDR1 is SEHNR and CDR2 FQNEAQ (reference sequence). CDR3 length: 13 amino acids. The CDR3 DNA follows: TGTGCCAGCAGGGAGGCGGGGGACTATGGCTACACCTTC. It translates to CASREAGDYGYTF.

The chain combines TRBV28 with TRBJ2-1; 14 bases agree with TRBD2. The V gene end was trimmed by 2 bases and the J gene end by 3 bases; junction bases not matched to a gene: 6. This CDR3 region has 18 residues. The germline V gene has CDR1 MDHEN and CDR2 SYDVKM. CDR3 protein: CASSLTPGTSGSYNEQFF. The CDR3 DNA is TGTGCCAGCAGTTTAACCCCTGGGACTAGCGGGAGCTACAATGAGCAGTTCTTC.

Worth noting for this clonotype: Germline and junction disagree at one end, which may indicate a read error. The chain couples TRBV7-3 to TRBJ1-1; D ambiguous. CDR1 is SGHTA, CDR2 FQGTGA, per germline. CDR3 length equals 15 residues. The CDR3 reads CVSSLTRRNNTEAFF. The CDR3 nucleotides read TGTGTCAGCAGCTTAACGCGGCGGAACAACACTGAAGCTTTCTTT.

This chain joins TRBV11-2 and TRBJ2-7, with D possibly TRBD1 on 6 matching bases. Trimming left V 4 bases short and J 5 bases short, with 18 bases between. Germline V gene data show CDR1 as SGHAT and CDR2 as FQNNGV. The CDR3 is 15 residues long. In nucleotides, the CDR3 is TGTGCCAGCAGCTCCCCCGGGGCAGGGGTTAACGAGCAGTACTTC. This translates into CASSSPGAGVNEQYF.